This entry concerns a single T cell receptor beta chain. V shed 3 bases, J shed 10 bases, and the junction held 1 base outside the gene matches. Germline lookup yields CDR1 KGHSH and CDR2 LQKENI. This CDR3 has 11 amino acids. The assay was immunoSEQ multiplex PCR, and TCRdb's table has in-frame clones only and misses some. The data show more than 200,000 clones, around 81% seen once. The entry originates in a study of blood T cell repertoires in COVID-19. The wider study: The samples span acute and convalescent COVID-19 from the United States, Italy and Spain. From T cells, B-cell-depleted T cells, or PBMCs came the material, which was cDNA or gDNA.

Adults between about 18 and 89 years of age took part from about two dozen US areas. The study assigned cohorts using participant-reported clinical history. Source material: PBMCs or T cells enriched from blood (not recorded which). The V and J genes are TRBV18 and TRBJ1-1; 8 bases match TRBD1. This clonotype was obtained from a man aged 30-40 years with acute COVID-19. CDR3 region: CASSPGQGAFF. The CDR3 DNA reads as TGTGCCAGCTCACCCGGACAGGGAGCTTTCTTT.